These 17 T cell receptor beta chains came from one sample sequenced in a study of T cell repertoires in cytomegalovirus infection. TCRdb used MiXCR to reprocess the reads, holding one entry per CDR3 protein. Counted here are some 680,000 distinct CDR3 sequences, 35% occurring once; the ten biggest clones make up around 3%. Sequencing used PBMCs. The receptors were sampled from a human donor in good health (CMV status not recorded). Some clones in this sample may be carry-over from other donors' samples.

The sample holds many counts of this clonotype. This chain links TRBV7-2 with TRBJ1-1; TRBD1 agrees at 9 bases. V gave up 5 bases and J gave up 9 bases; unmatched junction bases: 13. The CDR3 contains 15 residues. Germline assignment: CDR1 SGHTA and CDR2 FQGNSA. The CDR3 DNA sequence: TGTGCCAGCAGCCAACAGGGGGCGGTGGGTTATCAAGCTTTCTTT. Protein sequence: CASSQQGAVGYQAFF.

This clonotype was seen only once. This sequence joins TRBV6-8 and TRBJ1-5; 7 bases map to TRBD1. The J segment lost 6 bases and the V segment lost 0 bases, leaving 2 bases of the junction unmatched. Germline loops: CDR1 MNHGY, CDR2 SAAAGT. The CDR3 runs 14 residues. The CDR3 protein is CASSYSNRGQPQHF. The CDR3 bases are TGTGCCAGCAGTTACTCTAACAGGGGTCAGCCCCAGCATTTT.

The chain employs TRBV5-1 and TRBJ1-1; weak D call: TRBD1 (5 bases). V was trimmed by 2 bases and J by 1 base, leaving 15 bases between them. This CDR3 spans 16 amino acids. Germline-derived CDR1 and CDR2 are SGHRS and YFSETQ. CDR3 DNA sequence: TGCGCCAGCAGCTTCGATATGGGGGGGGAGAACACTGAAGCTTTCTTT. Translating it yields CASSFDMGGENTEAFF.

The rearrangement uses TRBV20-1 and TRBJ2-1; 11 nucleotides align to TRBD2. This CDR3 contains 17 residues. The germline V gene encodes CDR1 DFQATT and CDR2 SNEGSKA (reference sequence). Losses at the gene ends were 3 bases for V and 0 bases for J; bases not matched to a gene: 7. The CDR3: CSARPGLAELSYNEQFF. DNA of the CDR3: TGCAGTGCTAGGCCGGGACTAGCGGAGCTCTCCTACAATGAGCAGTTCTTC.

J is TRBJ2-1 and V is TRBV6-6, with D tentatively TRBD2 (5 bases). The CDR3 totals 13 residues. Germline V gene lookup returns CDR1 MNHNY and CDR2 SVGAGI (reference sequence). Trimming took 4 bases from V and 6 from J, leaving 10 bases between them. The DNA of the CDR3 is TGTGCCAGCAGTTCCGGGGTTAGCAATGAGCAGTTCTTC. Protein sequence: CASSSGVSNEQFF.

This clonotype was found a few times. V gene TRBV28 combines with J gene TRBJ1-1; D ambiguous. Trimming took 10 bases from V and 1 from J, leaving 16 bases between them. CDR1 is MDHEN and CDR2 is SYDVKM in the germline V gene. CDR3 length: 14 amino acids. The CDR3 loop is CAIFSLGGNTEAFF. The DNA of the CDR3 is TGTGCCATTTTTAGCCTGGGAGGGAACACTGAAGCTTTCTTT.

This rearrangement joins TRBV5-4 to TRBJ1-1; 8 positions match TRBD1. The CDR3 covers 15 residues. V lost 4 bases to trimming and J lost 4 bases; unmatched junction nucleotides: 9. Looked up from germline, CDR1 is SGHNT and CDR2 is YYREEE (reference sequence). The CDR3 DNA is TGTGCCAGCAGCAGCCGACAGGGGAGAGGCACTGAAGCTTTCTTT. This encodes CASSSRQGRGTEAFF.

This clonotype was seen more than once but under ten times. J is TRBJ1-4 and V is TRBV5-1, with TRBD1 identical over 7 bases. The junction had 7 bases not matched to a gene; V was cut back by 4 bases and J by 4 bases. Germline CDR1 is SGHRS and CDR2 is YFSETQ. The length of the CDR3 is 15 residues. The CDR3 reads CASSPSGTVNEKLFF. CDR3 sequence (DNA): TGCGCCAGCAGCCCGTCCGGGACAGTTAATGAAAAACTGTTTTTT.

The CDR3, as DNA: TGTGCCATCAGTGTGCGGAGGACAGACAATGAGCAGTTCTTC. The encoded protein is CAISVRRTDNEQFF. This rearrangement joins TRBV10-3 to TRBJ2-1; D is possibly TRBD1 (6 bases). There are 14 residues in the CDR3. Germline loops: CDR1 ENHRY, CDR2 SYGVKD. V lost 4 bases to trimming and J lost 5 bases, with 12 bases between them.

DNA for the CDR3: TGCAGTGCTGGGGACGGGGGTAAGAAGCCCCAGCATTTT. It yields the protein CSAGDGGKKPQHF. The chain links TRBV20-1 to TRBJ1-5, with D tentatively TRBD1 (5 bases). CDR1 is DFQATT, CDR2 SNEGSKA, per germline (reference sequence). V lost 5 bases and J 8 bases, leaving 16 bases between the germline ends. This CDR3 has 13 residues.

The chain employs TRBV12-3 or TRBV12-4 and TRBJ1-4, with TRBD1 as a possible D gene (6 bases). The CDR3 runs 15 residues. Deletions cut 5 bases from V and 6 bases from J, with 16 bases between. The chain's CDR3 is CASSPGGTSDEKLFF. CDR3 in DNA: TGTGCCAGCAGTCCCGGCGGGACAAGCGATGAAAAACTGTTTTTT.

V is TRBV5-1 and J is TRBJ1-1, with D unclear. The germline gives CDR1 SGHRS, CDR2 YFSETQ. The CDR3 totals 14 residues. The ends were cut back, 2 bases at V and 3 bases at J, with 11 bases in the middle. DNA of the CDR3: TGCGCCAGCAGCTTTGCGGGAGCGTACACTGAAGCTTTCTTT. It is translated as CASSFAGAYTEAFF.

V and J are TRBV12-3 or TRBV12-4 and TRBJ1-3; no reliable D call. The CDR3 totals 15 residues. Trimming took off 4 bases at V and 2 bases at J, with 12 bases between the two ends. The CDR3 is CASSSARGTGNTIYF. The CDR3 DNA follows: TGTGCCAGCAGTTCAGCTCGCGGCACTGGAAACACCATATATTTT.

This clonotype was recorded at least ten times. The chain has TRBV7-2 and TRBJ2-3, with TRBD2 identical over 8 bases. With 5 bases clipped from V and 4 bases from J, the junction kept 8 bases outside the gene matches. CDR1 and CDR2 (germline): SGHTA, FQGNSA. The CDR3 is 15 amino acids. CDR3 amino acids: CASSPSGSPSDTQYF. The DNA of the CDR3 is TGTGCCAGCAGCCCCAGCGGGAGCCCATCAGATACGCAGTATTTT.

This clonotype was seen once. V is TRBV6-5 and J is TRBJ1-1; D is unresolved. The V end lost 6 bases, the J end lost 5 bases, and 22 bases lay between the germline ends. This CDR3 has 16 amino acids. Germline CDR1 is MNHEY and CDR2 is SVGAGI. This CDR3 reads CASSYAGVDLGTEAFF. In DNA form, the CDR3 reads TGTGCCAGCAGCTATGCCGGGGTCGACCTGGGGACTGAAGCTTTCTTT.

The genes are TRBV6-5 and TRBJ1-5, with D unclear. The CDR3 is 14 amino acids. CDR1 is MNHEY, CDR2 SVGAGI, per germline. V lost 1 base to trimming and J lost 4 bases, with 8 bases between them. Written as DNA, the CDR3 is TGTGCCAGCAGTTACTTGGGGTGGAATCAGCCCCAGCATTTT. This codes for CASSYLGWNQPQHF.

This clonotype was seen many times. This rearrangement joins TRBV7-9 to TRBJ1-5; no firm D call. Germline V gene lookup returns CDR1 SEHNR and CDR2 FQNEAQ (reference sequence). This CDR3 comprises 14 residues. V was trimmed by 4 bases and J by 0 bases, leaving 7 bases between them. The CDR3 nucleotides read TGTGCCAGCAGCTCGGACGGTAGCAATCAGCCCCAGCATTTT. Protein: CASSSDGSNQPQHF.